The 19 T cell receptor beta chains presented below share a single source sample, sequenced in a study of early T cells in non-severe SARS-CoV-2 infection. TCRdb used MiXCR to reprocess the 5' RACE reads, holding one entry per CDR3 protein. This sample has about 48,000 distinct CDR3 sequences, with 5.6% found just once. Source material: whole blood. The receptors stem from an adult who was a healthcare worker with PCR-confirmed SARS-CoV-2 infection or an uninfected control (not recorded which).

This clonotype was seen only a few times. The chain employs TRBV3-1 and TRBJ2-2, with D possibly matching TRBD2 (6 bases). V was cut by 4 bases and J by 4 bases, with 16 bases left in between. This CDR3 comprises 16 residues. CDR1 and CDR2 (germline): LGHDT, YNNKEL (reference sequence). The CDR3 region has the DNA TGTGCCAGCAGCCCCCAGGGACTCCAGTCCACCGGGGAGCTGTTTTTT. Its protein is CASSPQGLQSTGELFF. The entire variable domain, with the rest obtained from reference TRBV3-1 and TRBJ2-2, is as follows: DTAVSQTPKYLVTQMGNDKSIKCEQNLGHDTMYWYKQDSKKFLKIMFSYNNKELIINETVPNRFSPKSPDKAHLNLHINSLELGDSAVYFCASSPQGLQSTGELFFGEGSRLTVL.

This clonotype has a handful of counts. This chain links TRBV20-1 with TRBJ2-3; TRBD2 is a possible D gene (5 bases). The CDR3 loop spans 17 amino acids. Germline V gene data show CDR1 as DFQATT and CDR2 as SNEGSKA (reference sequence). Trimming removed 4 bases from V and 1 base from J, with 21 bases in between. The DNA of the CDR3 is TGCAGTGCTATATCATCGTCGGGGAGTCAACGCACAGATACGCAGTATTTT. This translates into CSAISSSGSQRTDTQYF.

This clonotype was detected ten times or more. This CDR3 reads CASSLVGGDWDNEQFF. The CDR3 DNA reads TGCGCCAGCAGCTTGGTAGGGGGAGACTGGGACAATGAGCAGTTCTTC. The chain employs TRBV5-1 and TRBJ2-1, with a possible D match to TRBD1 (6 bases). V shed 0 bases and J shed 5 bases, with 15 bases lying between them. Germline V gene sequence: CDR1 SGHRS, CDR2 YFSETQ. This CDR3 spans 16 amino acids.

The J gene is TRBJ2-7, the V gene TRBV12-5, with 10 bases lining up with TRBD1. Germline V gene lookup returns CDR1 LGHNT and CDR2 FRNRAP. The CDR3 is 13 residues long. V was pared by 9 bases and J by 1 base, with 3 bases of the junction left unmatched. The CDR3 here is CASRTGGSYEQYF. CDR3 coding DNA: TGTGCTAGCCGGACAGGGGGTTCCTACGAGCAGTACTTC.

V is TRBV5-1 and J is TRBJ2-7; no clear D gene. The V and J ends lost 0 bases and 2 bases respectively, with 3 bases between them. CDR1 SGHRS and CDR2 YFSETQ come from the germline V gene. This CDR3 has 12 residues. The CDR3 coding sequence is TGCGCCAGCAGCTTGGATACCTACGAGCAGTACTTC. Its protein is CASSLDTYEQYF. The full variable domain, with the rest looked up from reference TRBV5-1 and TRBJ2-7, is KAGVTQTPRYLIKTRGQQVTLSCSPISGHRSVSWYQQTPGQGLQFLFEYFSETQRNKGNFPGRFSGRQFSNSRSEMNVSTLELGDSALYLCASSLDTYEQYFGPGTRLTVT.

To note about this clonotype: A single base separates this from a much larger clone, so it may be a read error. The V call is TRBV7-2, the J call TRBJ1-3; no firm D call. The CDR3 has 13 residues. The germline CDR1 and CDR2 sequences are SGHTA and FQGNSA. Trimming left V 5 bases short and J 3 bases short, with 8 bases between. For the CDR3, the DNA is TGTGCCAGCAGCCAAGCCCGTGGAAACACCATATATTTT. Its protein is CASSQARGNTIYF.

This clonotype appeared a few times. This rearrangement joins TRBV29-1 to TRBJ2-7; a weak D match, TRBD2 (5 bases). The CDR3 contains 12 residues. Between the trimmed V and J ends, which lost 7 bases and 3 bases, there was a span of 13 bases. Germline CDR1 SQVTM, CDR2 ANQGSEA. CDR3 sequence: CSAVTGIYEQYF. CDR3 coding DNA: TGCAGCGCTGTGACCGGGATCTACGAGCAGTACTTC.

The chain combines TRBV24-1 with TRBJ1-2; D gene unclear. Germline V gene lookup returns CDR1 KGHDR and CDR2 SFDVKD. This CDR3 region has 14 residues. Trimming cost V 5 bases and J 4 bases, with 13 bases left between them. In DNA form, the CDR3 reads TGTGCCACCAGTGGTGGAGGTTCCCCCTATGGCTACACCTTC. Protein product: CATSGGGSPYGYTF.

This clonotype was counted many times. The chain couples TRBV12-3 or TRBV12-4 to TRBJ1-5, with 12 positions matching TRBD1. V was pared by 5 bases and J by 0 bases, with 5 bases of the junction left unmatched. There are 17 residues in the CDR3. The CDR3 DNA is TGTGCCAGCAGTGGGACAGGGGGCGGTTATAGCAATCAGCCCCAGCATTTT. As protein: CASSGTGGGYSNQPQHF.

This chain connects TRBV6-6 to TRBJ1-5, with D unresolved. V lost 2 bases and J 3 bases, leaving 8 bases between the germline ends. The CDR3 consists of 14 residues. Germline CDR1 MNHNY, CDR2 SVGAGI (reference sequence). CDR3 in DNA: TGTGCCAGCAGTTACACACTCGCCAATCAGCCCCAGCATTTT. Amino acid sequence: CASSYTLANQPQHF.

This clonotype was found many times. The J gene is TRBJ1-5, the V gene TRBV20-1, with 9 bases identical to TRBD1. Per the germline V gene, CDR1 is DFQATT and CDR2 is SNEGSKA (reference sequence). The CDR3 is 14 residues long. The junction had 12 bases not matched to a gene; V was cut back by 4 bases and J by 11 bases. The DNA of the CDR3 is TGCAGTGCTACGTGGACAGGGGCAGCGGGGGCCCAGCATTTT. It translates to CSATWTGAAGAQHF.

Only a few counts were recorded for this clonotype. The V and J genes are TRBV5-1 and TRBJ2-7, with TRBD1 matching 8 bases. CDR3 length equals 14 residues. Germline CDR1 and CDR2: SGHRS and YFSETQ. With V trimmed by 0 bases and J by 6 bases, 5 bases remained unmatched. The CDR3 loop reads CASSLVAGGGEQYF. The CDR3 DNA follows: TGCGCCAGCAGCTTGGTAGCAGGGGGCGGCGAGCAGTACTTC.

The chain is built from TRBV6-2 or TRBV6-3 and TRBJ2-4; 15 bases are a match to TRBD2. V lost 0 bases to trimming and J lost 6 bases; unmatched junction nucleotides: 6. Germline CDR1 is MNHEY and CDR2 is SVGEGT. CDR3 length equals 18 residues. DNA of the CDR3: TGTGCCAGCAGTTACTCCGGGACTAGCGGGAGGTTCACAAACATTCAGTACTTC. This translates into CASSYSGTSGRFTNIQYF.

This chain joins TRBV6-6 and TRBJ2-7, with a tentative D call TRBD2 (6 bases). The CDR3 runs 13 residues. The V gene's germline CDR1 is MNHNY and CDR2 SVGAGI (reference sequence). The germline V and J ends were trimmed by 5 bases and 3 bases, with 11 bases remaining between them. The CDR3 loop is CASSETGVYEQYF. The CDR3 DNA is TGTGCCAGCAGTGAGACGGGAGTCTACGAGCAGTACTTC.

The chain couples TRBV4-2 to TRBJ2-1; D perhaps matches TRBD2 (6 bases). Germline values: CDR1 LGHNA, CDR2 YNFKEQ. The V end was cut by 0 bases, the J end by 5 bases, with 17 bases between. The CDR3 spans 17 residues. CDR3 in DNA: TGTGCCAGCAGCCAAGATAGAGGGCAGCGGGTAGACAATGAGCAGTTCTTC. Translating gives CASSQDRGQRVDNEQFF.

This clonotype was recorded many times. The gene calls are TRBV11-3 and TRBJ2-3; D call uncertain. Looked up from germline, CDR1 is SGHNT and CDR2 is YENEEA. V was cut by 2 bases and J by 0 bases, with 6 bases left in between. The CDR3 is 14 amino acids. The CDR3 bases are TGTGCCAGCAGCTTAACATCTAGCACAGATACGCAGTATTTT. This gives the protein CASSLTSSTDTQYF.

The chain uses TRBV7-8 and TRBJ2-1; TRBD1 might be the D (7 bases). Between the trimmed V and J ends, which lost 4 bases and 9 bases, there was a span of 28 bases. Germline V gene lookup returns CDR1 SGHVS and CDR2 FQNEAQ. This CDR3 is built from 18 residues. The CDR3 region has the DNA TGTGCCAGCAGCTCTCCCCCGGCGGGACAGTCCCACCGGGGTGAGCAGTTCTTC. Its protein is CASSSPPAGQSHRGEQFF.

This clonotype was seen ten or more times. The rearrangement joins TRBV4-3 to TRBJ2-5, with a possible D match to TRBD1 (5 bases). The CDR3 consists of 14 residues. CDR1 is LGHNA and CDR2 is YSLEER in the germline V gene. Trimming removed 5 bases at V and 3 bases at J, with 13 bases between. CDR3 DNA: TGCGCCAGCAGCGGTTCCCTAGGGGAAGAGACCCAGTACTTC. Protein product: CASSGSLGEETQYF.

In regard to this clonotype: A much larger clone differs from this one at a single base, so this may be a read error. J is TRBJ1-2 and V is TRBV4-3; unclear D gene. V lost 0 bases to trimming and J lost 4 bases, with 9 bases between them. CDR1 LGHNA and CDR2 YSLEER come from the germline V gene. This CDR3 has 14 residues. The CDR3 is CASSQDEASYGYTF. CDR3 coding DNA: TGCGCCAGCAGCCAAGATGAAGCGAGCTATGGCTACACCTTC.